Each of the 8 T cell receptor beta chains below was sequenced from the same sample in a study of vaccination effects on CD4 cells after COVID-19. Repertoires were generated with immunoSEQ multiplex PCR, while TCRdb's copy carries only in-frame clones and drops some. The sample comprises approximately 66,000 clones, less than 85% of which are singletons, and 2% to 3% rests with the top ten. Their target antigens are unknown. The authors isolated CD4+ T cells after around 11 days of culture. Participants completed two doses of the BNT162b2 or mRNA-1273 vaccine. This specimen consisted of CD4+ T cells from PBMCs cultured without peptide, obtained after COVID-19 vaccination. The origin of the receptors is a human donor who received a COVID-19 vaccine.

This clone was counted a few times. V is TRBV2 and J is TRBJ2-3; 11 nucleotides match TRBD2. This CDR3 region has 14 residues. Germline V gene data show CDR1 as SNHLY and CDR2 as FYNNEI. Trimming removed 8 bases from V and 2 bases from J; junction bases left unmatched: 3. CDR3 loop: CASRLAGNTDTQYF. In DNA form, the CDR3 reads TGTGCCAGCCGACTAGCGGGGAACACAGATACGCAGTATTTT.

This chain links TRBV5-5 with TRBJ2-1; TRBD1 or TRBD2 may be the D gene (5 bases each). The length of the CDR3 is 15 residues. Germline-derived CDR1 and CDR2 are SGHKS and YYEKEE (reference sequence). The V gene lost 0 bases and the J gene lost 2 bases, with 9 bases spanning the gap. The chain's CDR3 is CASSLEGDPYNEQFF. The CDR3 nucleotides read TGTGCCAGCAGCTTGGAAGGGGACCCCTACAATGAGCAGTTCTTC.

The chain is built from TRBV7-2 and TRBJ2-1; D remains unclear. CDR3 length: 12 residues. Trimming removed 4 bases at V and 5 bases at J, with 6 bases between. Germline CDR1 reads SGHTA; CDR2 reads FQGNSA. The CDR3 loop is CASSSRDNEQFF. The CDR3 region has the DNA TGTGCCAGCAGCTCCCGGGACAATGAGCAGTTCTTC.

The genes are TRBV24-1 and TRBJ2-1, with a tentative D call TRBD1 (6 bases). Trimming cost V 5 bases and J 6 bases, with 13 bases left between them. Germline-derived CDR1 and CDR2 are KGHDR and SFDVKD. This CDR3 contains 14 residues. Here the CDR3 reads CATSVNRVANEQFF. Here the CDR3 DNA reads TGTGCCACCAGTGTGAACAGGGTGGCCAATGAGCAGTTCTTC.

As DNA, the CDR3 is TGTGCCAGCAGCTCCGGACCCCAAGAGACCCAGTACTTC. Translated: CASSSGPQETQYF. The chain couples TRBV7-3 to TRBJ2-5; no firm D call. CDR3 length: 13 amino acids. CDR1 SGHTA and CDR2 FQGTGA come from the germline V gene. Deletions cut 4 bases from V and 1 base from J, with 7 bases between.

This clone was seen more than once but under ten times. This chain links TRBV5-4 with TRBJ2-1, with TRBD2 identical over 8 bases. With 1 base clipped from V and 4 bases from J, the junction kept 7 bases outside the gene matches. Per the germline V gene, CDR1 is SGHNT and CDR2 is YYREEE (reference sequence). This CDR3 spans 16 amino acids. CDR3 residues: CASSLPRTGGYNEQFF. The CDR3 DNA reads as TGTGCCAGCAGCTTGCCCCGGACGGGGGGGTACAATGAGCAGTTCTTC.

This chain joins TRBV6-5 and TRBJ1-2; perhaps TRBD1 as D (6 bases). Trimming left V 7 bases short and J 3 bases short, with 15 bases between. The CDR3 has 14 residues. CDR1 is MNHEY, CDR2 SVGAGI, per germline. CDR3 region: CASTERGAYYGYTF. CDR3 DNA sequence: TGTGCCAGCACCGAACGGGGGGCTTACTATGGCTACACCTTC.

V is TRBV11-1 and J is TRBJ2-7, with D possibly TRBD2 on 6 matching bases. Between the trimmed V and J ends, which lost 3 bases and 4 bases, there was a span of 16 bases. This CDR3 region has 15 residues. Germline-derived CDR1 and CDR2 are SGHAT and FQDESV (reference sequence). Written as DNA, the CDR3 is TGTGCCAGCAGCTTTAGCGATAGCGGTCCTTACGAGCAGTACGTC. It translates to CASSFSDSGPYEQYV.